Listed below are T cell receptor beta chains from one sample, sequenced in a study of shared clonotypes between healthy human individuals. The table came from immunoSEQ multiplex PCR; TCRdb's copy has only in-frame clones and leaves some out. In the table there are around 2,000,000 clones, over 85% of which are singletons. Sequencing input: naive CD4+ T cells sorted from blood. Every receptor here comes from a man aged 18 to 30 in good health. CDR3s include the opening cysteine and the closing phenylalanine or tryptophan. Each record gives: J gene, V gene, D gene, clone size, CDR3 length, CDR3 DNA, CDR3 protein. A D gene is named only where the DNA matches it firmly. Size is omitted from some rows. Given values are once, few, many or a class for expanded clones.

TRBJ2-2,TRBV4-3,.,.,12,TGCGCCAGCAGCCAAGACTTCGGGGAGCTGTTTTTT,CASSQDFGELFF
TRBJ2-5,TRBV2,.,.,14,TGTGCCAGCAGTGTTGACAGGCTGGGGGAGACCCAGTACTTC,CASSVDRLGETQYF
TRBJ2-3,TRBV10-3,TRBD1,.,15,TGTGCCATCAGTGAAAGGGACAGCCGCACAGATACGCAGTATTTT,CAISERDSRTDTQYF
TRBJ2-7,TRBV7-9,.,.,14,TGTGCCAGCAGCTCTAACTTGGGGAGTTCGGAGCAGTACTTC,CASSSNLGSSEQYF
TRBJ1-5,TRBV7-9,TRBD1,.,18,TGTGCCAGCAGCTACGGGTTTTTCCGGGACAGGGGGAGTCAGCCCCAGCATTTT,CASSYGFFRDRGSQPQHF
TRBJ2-1,TRBV29-1,.,.,8,TGCAGCGGAGGTGAGCAGTTCTTC,CSGGEQFF
TRBJ1-4,TRBV5-1,.,.,14,TGCGCCAGCAGCTGGGGGGAATCACAGGGAGGTCTGTTTTTT,CASSWGESQGGLFF
TRBJ2-1,TRBV7-9,.,.,15,TGTGCCAGCAGCTTCTTCGAGCACCATATTGGTGAGCAGTTCTTC,CASSFFEHHIGEQFF
TRBJ2-7,TRBV4-2,.,.,15,TGTGCCAGCAGCCAAGGGACAGCCGAGGCCTACGAGCAGTACTTC,CASSQGTAEAYEQYF
TRBJ1-1,TRBV29-1,.,.,11,TGCAGCGTTGGAGCCTACTGGCAAGCTTTCTTT,CSVGAYWQAFF
TRBJ2-1,TRBV5-6,TRBD1,.,16,TGTGCCAGCAGCCGATTGATGGGACAGGTCTACAATGAGCAGTTCTTC,CASSRLMGQVYNEQFF
TRBJ1-4,TRBV30,.,.,11,TGTGCCTGGAGTCTCGGAGAAAAACTGTTTTTT,CAWSLGEKLFF
TRBJ2-2,TRBV10-3,TRBD1,.,17,TGTGCCATCAGTGCATCCCAGGGGGCCTCGGGCACCGGGGAGCTGTTTTTT,CAISASQGASGTGELFF
TRBJ2-5,TRBV5-1,TRBD1,.,14,TGCGCCAGCAGCTTCGGACAGGGTGGGGAGACCCAGTACTTC,CASSFGQGGETQYF
TRBJ2-2,TRBV6-5,.,.,12,TGTGCCAGCAGTCGGGACACCGGGGAGCTGTTTTTT,CASSRDTGELFF
TRBJ2-3,TRBV21-1,.,.,17,TGTGCCAGCAGCAAAGAAGGGACAAAGTTCCACACAGATACGCAGTATTTT,CASSKEGTKFHTDTQYF
TRBJ1-1,TRBV7-2,.,.,14,TGTGCCAGCAGCTTCAACTACGGGAACACTGAAGCTTTCTTT,CASSFNYGNTEAFF
TRBJ2-5,TRBV4-3,.,.,16,TGCGCCAGCAGCCAAGATGGCGATAAAACGGCAGAGACCCAGTACTTC,CASSQDGDKTAETQYF
TRBJ1-2,TRBV5-4,.,.,13,TGTGCCAGCAGCATGACAGGAAGCTATGGCTACACCTTC,CASSMTGSYGYTF
TRBJ1-4,TRBV29-1,.,.,16,TGCAGCGCTCAGGGATCCCGGGACGGAAGTAATGAAAAACTGTTTTTT,CSAQGSRDGSNEKLFF
TRBJ1-2,TRBV5-4,.,once,13,TGTGCCAGCAGCTTGGGTATCGGCTATGGCTACACCTTC,CASSLGIGYGYTF
TRBJ2-7,TRBV11-2,.,.,12,TGTGCCAGCAGCTTAGGAGACTACGAGCAGTACTTC,CASSLGDYEQYF
TRBJ2-7,TRBV5-4,.,.,15,TGTGCCAGCAGCTTCCACAGGGGAGGGCCCTACGAGCAGTACTTC,CASSFHRGGPYEQYF